This T cell receptor beta chain originates from a study of blood T cell repertoires in COVID-19. About the research overall: Whether acute or convalescent, the COVID-19 samples came from the United States, Italy and Spain.

The protocol was immunoSEQ multiplex PCR, while the TCRdb copy is restricted to in-frame clones and leaves out a portion. The sample includes approximately 62,000 clones, roughly four fifths of them seen just once. This clone was picked up a small number of times. Material: peripheral blood. The receptor was isolated from an older man with acute or convalescent COVID-19.

Here the CDR3 reads CASSPEGYYGYTF. CDR3 nucleotide sequence: TGTGCCAGCAGCCCAGAGGGATACTATGGCTACACCTTC. This chain joins TRBV7-9 and TRBJ1-2; D is ambiguous. V shed 5 bases and J shed 3 bases, with 10 bases lying between them. The CDR3 sequence is 13 residues long. Per germline, CDR1 SEHNR and CDR2 FQNEAQ (reference sequence). Full variable domain (outside the CDR3, taken from reference TRBV7-9 and TRBJ1-2): DTGVSQNPRHKITKRGQNVTFRCDPISEHNRLYWYRQTLGQGPEFLTYFQNEAQLEKSRLLSDRFSAERPKGSFSTLEIQRTEQGDSAMYLCASSPEGYYGYTFGSGTRLTVV.